The 30 T cell receptor beta chains listed next were all sequenced from one sample in a study of T cell responses to AZD1222 COVID-19 vaccine. Using immunoSEQ multiplex PCR, the repertoire was profiled, and TCRdb retains in-frame clones only, with some absent. The sample shows about 180,000 clones, 90% to 95% of them seen only once. The source material was peripheral blood, sampled on day 0 of AZD1222 vaccination. Receptor source: an adult in good health.

In its sample, this clone was seen once. This chain links TRBV9 with TRBJ2-7; D might be TRBD2 (7 bases). From germline, CDR1 is SGDLS and CDR2 YYNGEE. Between the trimmed V and J ends, which lost 2 bases and 0 bases, there was a span of 15 bases. The CDR3 extends over 16 amino acids. The CDR3 bases are TGTGCCAGCAGCGTTGGTATGGGGGGGCCCTCCTACGAGCAGTACTTC. This encodes CASSVGMGGPSYEQYF.

The chain employs TRBV11-1 and TRBJ1-6; D possibly corresponds to TRBD1 (6 bases). The CDR3 length is 14 residues. Germline assignment: CDR1 SGHAT and CDR2 FQDESV (reference sequence). V was shortened by 6 bases and J by 3 bases, with 9 bases between the two germline ends. CDR3 sequence reads: CASRQGSYNSPLHF. The CDR3 nucleotides are TGTGCCAGCAGACAGGGAAGCTATAATTCACCCCTCCACTTT.

This sequence joins TRBV2 and TRBJ1-5; D remains ambiguous. The CDR3 has 13 amino acids. V was trimmed by 3 bases and J by 5 bases, leaving 8 bases between them. The germline CDR1 and CDR2 sequences are SNHLY and FYNNEI. Here the CDR3 reads CASSDLGHQPQHF. In DNA form, the CDR3 reads TGTGCCAGCAGTGATTTAGGGCATCAGCCCCAGCATTTT.

The rearrangement uses TRBV19 and TRBJ2-2; 7 positions agree with TRBD2. The CDR3 totals 16 residues. V gave up 1 base and J gave up 5 bases; unmatched junction bases: 7. Germline V gene sequence: CDR1 LNHDA, CDR2 SQIVND (reference sequence). CDR3 sequence reads: CASSIAGGSGTGELFF. Here the CDR3 DNA reads TGTGCCAGTAGTATAGCTGGCGGGAGCGGGACCGGGGAGCTGTTTTTT.

The chain uses TRBV19 and TRBJ1-1, with D possibly TRBD1 on 5 matching bases. This CDR3 is 14 amino acids long. Per the germline V gene, CDR1 is LNHDA and CDR2 is SQIVND (reference sequence). Trimming stripped 3 bases from V and 11 bases from J, with 19 bases between. The DNA of the CDR3 is TGTGCCAGTAGTATTCGTATCGGACATCCAGGGGCTTTCTTT. Translating it yields CASSIRIGHPGAFF.

This chain uses TRBV7-9 with TRBJ1-1; the match to TRBD1 covers 11 bases. Germline CDR1 and CDR2: SEHNR and FQNEAQ (reference sequence). V was pared by 0 bases and J by 1 base, with 7 bases of the junction left unmatched. The CDR3 has 18 residues. The CDR3 reads CASSLATGTGGGNTEAFF. The CDR3 bases are TGTGCCAGCAGCTTAGCGACCGGGACAGGGGGTGGGAACACTGAAGCTTTCTTT.

The rearrangement links TRBV15 to TRBJ1-1; weak D call: TRBD1 (5 bases). There are 15 residues in the CDR3. With 2 bases removed from V and 1 base from J, the gap between germline ends came to 11 bases. Germline V gene lookup returns CDR1 LNHNV and CDR2 YYDKDF (reference sequence). Written as DNA, the CDR3 is TGTGCCACCAGCAGACAAGAAGGGGAGAACACTGAAGCTTTCTTT. It encodes CATSRQEGENTEAFF.

The genes are TRBV2 and TRBJ1-2; D unclear. V shed 6 bases and J shed 11 bases, with 16 bases lying between them. The CDR3 has 12 amino acids. In germline, CDR1 is SNHLY, CDR2 FYNNEI. CDR3 DNA sequence: TGTGCCAGCAGGCCTTGGATGTCTGGGTACACCTTC. Its protein product is CASRPWMSGYTF. Complete variable domain (other parts from reference TRBV2 and TRBJ1-2): EPEVTQTPSHQVTQMGQEVILRCVPISNHLYFYWYRQILGQKVEFLVSFYNNEISEKSEIFDDQFSVERPDGSNFTLKIRSTKLEDSAMYFCASRPWMSGYTFGSGTRLTVV.

The chain recombines TRBV7-8 with TRBJ1-4; a possible D gene is TRBD1 (5 bases). This CDR3 spans 16 amino acids. Germline V gives CDR1 SGHVS, CDR2 FQNEAQ. V lost 6 bases, J lost 0 bases, and 14 bases lay in between. The CDR3 sequence: CASSFGGAPTNEKLFF. CDR3 nucleotides: TGTGCCAGCAGTTTTGGCGGGGCTCCAACTAATGAAAAACTGTTTTTT.

V is TRBV9 and J is TRBJ1-2; TRBD1 agrees at 9 bases. The ends lost 3 bases at V and 5 bases at J; junction bases unmatched: 5. Looked up from germline, CDR1 is SGDLS and CDR2 is YYNGEE. The CDR3 has 14 residues. Here the CDR3 reads CASSATGGDYGYTF. The CDR3 coding sequence is TGTGCCAGCAGCGCCACAGGGGGCGATTATGGCTACACCTTC.

This clone was seen a single time. The rearrangement joins TRBV29-1 to TRBJ2-2; 11 positions match TRBD2. Unmatched junction bases numbered 7, after V lost 6 bases and J lost 7 bases. CDR1 is SQVTM, CDR2 ANQGSEA, per germline. The CDR3 sequence is 14 residues long. In DNA, the CDR3 is TGCAGCGTAGTAGCGGGAGGGCCCCACGGGGAGCTGTTTTTT. As protein: CSVVAGGPHGELFF.

The chain combines TRBV28 with TRBJ2-7; D gene uncertain. The V end was cut by 1 base, the J end by 6 bases, with 4 bases between. The CDR3 runs to 11 residues. Germline V gives CDR1 MDHEN, CDR2 SYDVKM. The CDR3 loop reads CASSLFSEQYF. DNA of the CDR3: TGTGCCAGCAGTTTATTTTCCGAGCAGTACTTC.

This sequence joins TRBV28 and TRBJ1-1; D is unclear. The germline CDR1 and CDR2 sequences are MDHEN and SYDVKM. There are 13 residues in the CDR3. Between the trimmed V and J ends, which lost 2 bases and 7 bases, there was a span of 11 bases. The CDR3 loop reads CASSLNGFFEAFF. Written as DNA, the CDR3 is TGTGCCAGCAGTTTAAACGGGTTTTTTGAAGCTTTCTTT.

The chain joins TRBV30 to TRBJ2-7; TRBD1 aligns across 8 bases. Germline CDR1 is GTSNPN and CDR2 is SVGIG (reference sequence). V dropped 4 bases and J dropped 2; count of bases not matched to a gene: 7. The CDR3 covers 14 residues. This chain's CDR3 is CAWNSGTGTYEQYF. The CDR3 region has the DNA TGTGCCTGGAACTCCGGGACAGGAACCTACGAGCAGTACTTC. The whole variable domain, filled in from reference TRBV30 and TRBJ2-7, reads SQTIHQWPATLVQPVGSPLSLECTVEGTSNPNLYWYRQAAGRGLQLLFYSVGIGQISSEVPQNLSASRPQDRQFILSSKKLLLSDSGFYLCAWNSGTGTYEQYFGPGTRLTVT.

J is TRBJ1-6 and V is TRBV7-6, with D possibly being TRBD1 (5 bases). This CDR3 has 16 residues. The V gene's germline CDR1 is SGHVS and CDR2 FNYEAQ. V was trimmed by 2 bases and J by 8 bases, leaving 16 bases between them. The CDR3 here is CASSLFKGARDSPLHF. As DNA, the CDR3 is TGTGCCAGCAGCTTATTTAAAGGGGCGAGAGATTCACCCCTCCACTTT.

V and J are TRBV5-1 and TRBJ1-1, with TRBD1 as a possible D gene (6 bases). CDR1 SGHRS and CDR2 YFSETQ come from the germline V gene. The V end was cut by 0 bases, the J end by 9 bases, with 15 bases between. CDR3 length: 14 amino acids. The CDR3 here is CASSLENRETKAFF. CDR3 sequence (DNA): TGCGCCAGCAGCTTGGAAAACAGGGAGACTAAAGCTTTCTTT. Looking up the rest from reference TRBV5-1 and TRBJ1-1 gives the full variable domain: KAGVTQTPRYLIKTRGQQVTLSCSPISGHRSVSWYQQTPGQGLQFLFEYFSETQRNKGNFPGRFSGRQFSNSRSEMNVSTLELGDSALYLCASSLENRETKAFFGQGTRLTVV.

The chain has TRBV15 and TRBJ2-3; 10 bases agree with TRBD2. CDR3 size: 16 residues. CDR1 LNHNV and CDR2 YYDKDF come from the germline V gene (reference sequence). The junction had 5 bases not matched to a gene; V was cut back by 1 base and J by 4 bases. The CDR3 nucleotides read TGTGCCACCAGCAGAGGGCTAGCGGGAGCTTCAGATACGCAGTATTTT. Protein product: CATSRGLAGASDTQYF.

This chain joins TRBV28 and TRBJ1-2; D gene uncertain. The germline V gene has CDR1 MDHEN and CDR2 SYDVKM. The ends were cut back, 8 bases at V and 7 bases at J, with 17 bases in the middle. The CDR3 length is 13 residues. In DNA, the CDR3 is TGTGCCAGCCGGCCGTCCGGTCGGCGTGGCTACACCTTC. Its protein product is CASRPSGRRGYTF.

This clone was counted once. The chain is built from TRBV28 and TRBJ1-2, with D tentatively TRBD1 (5 bases). Trimming took off 6 bases at V and 4 bases at J, with 9 bases between the two ends. Looked up from germline, CDR1 is MDHEN and CDR2 is SYDVKM. This CDR3 comprises 12 residues. CDR3 coding DNA: TGTGCCAGCAGACGACAGCTCTATGGCTACACCTTC. The encoded protein is CASRRQLYGYTF.

The chain joins TRBV9 to TRBJ1-4; D is possibly TRBD1 (5 bases). The V end was cut by 3 bases, the J end by 8 bases, with 17 bases between. This CDR3 region has 15 residues. In germline, CDR1 is SGDLS, CDR2 YYNGEE. The CDR3 sequence is CASSASGTTGEKLFF. CDR3 DNA: TGTGCCAGCAGCGCCTCCGGGACCACGGGGGAAAAACTGTTTTTT.

The J gene is TRBJ2-7, the V gene TRBV29-1; D ambiguous. The V end lost 7 bases, the J end lost 7 bases, and 11 bases lay between the germline ends. CDR3 size: 10 residues. From germline, CDR1 is SQVTM and CDR2 ANQGSEA. DNA for the CDR3: TGCAGCGCTACGATGGGGGAGCAGTACTTC. This codes for CSATMGEQYF.

V gene TRBV9 combines with J gene TRBJ2-7; D may correspond to TRBD1 or TRBD2 (6 bases each). CDR1 and CDR2 from the germline V gene are SGDLS and YYNGEE. V was clipped by 3 bases and J by 3 bases, with 13 bases between them. The CDR3 length is 14 residues. CDR3 amino acids: CASSGGAYDYEQYF. The DNA for the CDR3 is TGTGCCAGCAGCGGGGGGGCCTATGACTACGAGCAGTACTTC.

The chain uses TRBV28 and TRBJ2-5, with D maybe TRBD1 (5 bases). The CDR3 is 13 amino acids. The germline V gene has CDR1 MDHEN and CDR2 SYDVKM. Between the trimmed V and J ends, which lost 10 bases and 1 base, there was a span of 13 bases. CDR3 residues: CATDGRVQETQYF. The CDR3 coding sequence is TGTGCCACAGACGGCAGGGTCCAAGAGACCCAGTACTTC. The full variable domain, its missing parts supplied by reference TRBV28 and TRBJ2-5, is DVKVTQSSRYLVKRTGEKVFLECVQDMDHENMFWYRQDPGLGLRLIYFSYDVKMKEKGDIPEGYSVSREKKERFSLILESASTNQTSMYLCATDGRVQETQYFGPGTRLLVL.

The rearrangement uses TRBV5-5 and TRBJ1-1; D is unresolved. The ends were cut back, 0 bases at V and 6 bases at J, with 18 bases in the middle. The CDR3 loop spans 16 amino acids. The V gene's germline CDR1 is SGHKS and CDR2 YYEKEE (reference sequence). CDR3 DNA sequence: TGTGCCAGCAGCTTGGGGCCAGGTAAAGAGGATCCTGAAGCTTTCTTT. Amino acid sequence: CASSLGPGKEDPEAFF.

This chain joins TRBV27 and TRBJ2-3, with 7 bases matching TRBD1. The CDR3 is 14 amino acids. The junction had 5 bases not matched to a gene; V was cut back by 7 bases and J by 1 base. The germline V gene has CDR1 MNHEY and CDR2 SMNVEV (reference sequence). The DNA for the CDR3 is TGTGCCAGCAACCGAGGACAGGGCACAGATACGCAGTATTTT. Its translation: CASNRGQGTDTQYF.

J is TRBJ2-6 and V is TRBV5-1; D gene uncertain. Germline CDR1 SGHRS, CDR2 YFSETQ. CDR3 size: 17 residues. V was cut by 2 bases and J by 0 bases, with 12 bases left in between. CDR3: CASSLGRQTSGANVLTF. The CDR3 DNA sequence: TGCGCCAGCAGCTTAGGCAGGCAAACCTCTGGGGCCAACGTCCTGACTTTC.

This clone was seen just once. The chain carries TRBV3-1 (or the pseudogene TRBV3-2) and TRBJ2-5; TRBD2 might be the D (5 bases). Trimming removed 0 bases from V and 5 bases from J, with 13 bases in between. The CDR3 loop spans 15 amino acids. Germline V gives CDR1 LGHDT, CDR2 YNNKEL (reference sequence). In DNA, the CDR3 is TGTGCCAGCAGCCAAGATTTCGGGGTCGGGGAGACCCAGTACTTC. Translating it yields CASSQDFGVGETQYF.

This clone occurred a few times. The V call is TRBV6-1, the J call TRBJ1-3; a possible D gene is TRBD1 (6 bases). Trimming removed 1 base from V and 4 bases from J, with 14 bases in between. Germline lookup yields CDR1 MNHNS and CDR2 SASEGT. The CDR3 spans 16 residues. The CDR3 coding sequence is TGTGCCAGCAGTGAAGTGATTGGGGACAAAGGAAACACCATATATTTT. Amino acid sequence: CASSEVIGDKGNTIYF.

This chain uses TRBV28 with TRBJ2-3; maybe TRBD2 (5 bases). The CDR3 extends over 11 amino acids. V was pared by 6 bases and J by 5 bases, with 6 bases between. Germline loops: CDR1 MDHEN, CDR2 SYDVKM. The CDR3 DNA is TGTGCCAGCAGGGGAGTAGATACGCAGTATTTT. It translates to CASRGVDTQYF.

The chain carries TRBV7-2 and TRBJ1-6, with D uncertain. The CDR3 has 15 amino acids. CDR1 is SGHTA, CDR2 FQGNSA, per germline. V was trimmed by 1 base and J by 7 bases, leaving 11 bases between them. The CDR3 reads CASSLVGLMNSPLHF. In nucleotides, the CDR3 is TGTGCCAGCAGCTTAGTAGGTCTTATGAATTCACCCCTCCACTTT.